Listed here are 23 T cell receptor beta chains from one sample, sequenced in a study of blood T cell repertoires in COVID-19. Clones were sequenced by immunoSEQ multiplex PCR, and TCRdb holds only the in-frame ones, with some missing. The top ten clones hold more than 5.5% of a sample with 300,000 to 400,000 clones, around nine tenths of them seen once. The sequenced material came from peripheral blood. The receptors stem from a woman between 70 and 85 years old with COVID-19, enrolled during active disease.

This chain connects TRBV28 to TRBJ2-7, with 8 bases aligning to TRBD2. Germline values: CDR1 MDHEN, CDR2 SYDVKM. The J segment lost 13 bases and the V segment lost 4 bases, leaving 15 bases of the junction unmatched. The CDR3 has 14 amino acids. The CDR3 protein is CASSSGGAGAFVYF. In nucleotides, the CDR3 is TGTGCCAGCAGTTCCGGGGGGGCAGGGGCTTTTGTATACTTC.

CDR3 nucleotides: TGTGCCAGCAGCTCGAAACCCCCCGGGATGTTTAATGAAAAACTGTTTTTT. Translation gives CASSSKPPGMFNEKLFF. The gene calls are TRBV5-8 and TRBJ1-4, with D unclear. The CDR3 contains 17 residues. V was clipped by 3 bases and J by 4 bases, with 19 bases between them. Germline assignment: CDR1 SGHTS and CDR2 YDEGEE.

The rearrangement uses TRBV29-1 and TRBJ1-1; 8 nucleotides line up with TRBD1. Germline CDR1 is SQVTM and CDR2 is ANQGSEA. V gave up 7 bases and J gave up 4 bases; unmatched junction bases: 5. The CDR3 has 12 residues. The CDR3 loop is CSGQGAGTEAFF. The CDR3, as DNA: TGCAGCGGGCAGGGGGCAGGCACTGAAGCTTTCTTT. The variable domain in full, with the rest retrieved from reference TRBV29-1 and TRBJ1-1, is SAVISQKPSRDICQRGTSLTIQCQVDSQVTMMFWYRQQPGQSLTLIATANQGSEATYESGFVIDKFPISRPNLTFSTLTVSNMSPEDSSIYLCSGQGAGTEAFFGQGTRLTVV.

V is TRBV29-1 and J is TRBJ1-2; TRBD1 matches 7 bases. Trimming at V came to 4 bases and at J to 1 base, leaving 3 bases not matched to a gene. The V gene's germline CDR1 is SQVTM and CDR2 ANQGSEA. The CDR3 spans 13 residues. CDR3 region: CSVATGVNYGYTF. CDR3 sequence (DNA): TGCAGCGTTGCCACAGGGGTTAACTATGGCTACACCTTC.

This clone was counted once. This chain uses TRBV5-8 with TRBJ1-2; 9 nucleotides line up with TRBD1. Germline V CDR1 and CDR2: SGHTS, YDEGEE. V was pared by 4 bases and J by 3 bases, with 4 bases of the junction left unmatched. This CDR3 contains 14 residues. CDR3 DNA sequence: TGTGCCAGCAGCAAGACAGGGGGTCACTATGGCTACACCTTC. It encodes CASSKTGGHYGYTF.

With regard to this clone: In the same sample, other DNA sequences code for this CDR3. The chain couples TRBV5-1 to TRBJ2-3; 7 nucleotides line up with TRBD2. This CDR3 comprises 16 residues. With V trimmed by 0 bases and J by 1 base, 5 bases remained unmatched. Germline CDR1 and CDR2: SGHRS and YFSETQ. CDR3 protein: CASSLASLAGTDTQYF. CDR3 nucleotides: TGCGCCAGCAGCTTGGCCAGCCTAGCGGGCACAGATACGCAGTATTTT.

The chain links TRBV5-1 to TRBJ2-1, with TRBD1 matching 7 bases. This CDR3 has 15 amino acids. Trimming cost V 0 bases and J 4 bases; bases outside gene matches: 4. Germline V lookup: CDR1 SGHRS, CDR2 YFSETQ. The DNA of the CDR3 is TGCGCCAGCAGCTTGGCTCTACAGGGGTACAATGAGCAGTTCTTC. Protein product: CASSLALQGYNEQFF.

The chain is built from TRBV5-1 and TRBJ2-1; tentative D call: TRBD1 (5 bases). The V end lost 3 bases, the J end lost 6 bases, and 7 bases lay between the germline ends. From germline, CDR1 is SGHRS and CDR2 YFSETQ. The CDR3 is 12 amino acids. The CDR3 here is CASSYTGNEQFF. The CDR3 DNA is TGCGCCAGCAGCTACACAGGCAATGAGCAGTTCTTC.

The chain couples TRBV6-1 to TRBJ2-3; 8 nucleotides agree with TRBD2. Germline assignment: CDR1 MNHNS and CDR2 SASEGT. The CDR3 runs to 17 residues. V trimming: 2 bases; J trimming: 2 bases; junction bases outside the gene matches: 9. As DNA, the CDR3 is TGTGCCAGCAGTGAATGGGAGCGGGGGTTCTCCACAGATACGCAGTATTTT. Translation gives CASSEWERGFSTDTQYF.

The chain uses TRBV6-2 or TRBV6-3 and TRBJ1-5; TRBD1 matches 7 bases. With V trimmed by 5 bases and J by 5 bases, 3 bases remained unmatched. The CDR3 is made up of 13 amino acids. Germline V gives CDR1 MNHEY, CDR2 SVGEGT. The CDR3 reads CASSRGQYQPQHF. The CDR3 nucleotides are TGTGCCAGCAGTCGGGGACAGTATCAGCCCCAGCATTTT.

This clone was counted a few times. The chain combines TRBV7-2 with TRBJ1-1; 9 nucleotides align to TRBD1. Germline values: CDR1 SGHTA, CDR2 FQGNSA. V was clipped by 5 bases and J by 1 base; unmatched bases: 8. The CDR3 runs to 16 residues. The CDR3 loop reads CASSPGQGRGNTEAFF. CDR3 nucleotide sequence: TGTGCCAGCAGCCCGGGACAGGGTAGGGGGAACACTGAAGCTTTCTTT.

This chain joins TRBV9 and TRBJ2-3, with D possibly TRBD2 on 6 matching bases. The CDR3 is 15 residues long. Germline V gives CDR1 SGDLS, CDR2 YYNGEE. Deletions cut 2 bases from V and 5 bases from J, with 15 bases between. CDR3 in amino acids: CASSVRAGLEDTQYF. DNA for the CDR3: TGTGCCAGCAGCGTCCGGGCGGGGCTGGAAGATACGCAGTATTTT.

The rearrangement joins TRBV27 to TRBJ2-7; D is uncertain. The V gene lost 3 bases and the J gene lost 2 bases, with 8 bases spanning the gap. CDR3 length: 13 amino acids. Germline V gene sequence: CDR1 MNHEY, CDR2 SMNVEV (reference sequence). The CDR3 DNA follows: TGTGCCAGCAGTTTGAGAGGCACCTACGAGCAGTACTTC. Encoded protein: CASSLRGTYEQYF.

CDR3 sequence reads: CASSRGVGQGVGNTIYF. CDR3 bases: TGCGCCAGCAGCCGGGGAGTAGGACAGGGGGTTGGAAACACCATATATTTT. The chain couples TRBV4-1 to TRBJ1-3, with TRBD1 matching over 10 bases. CDR1 and CDR2 from the germline V gene are MGHRA and YSYEKL. The CDR3 length is 17 residues. V gave up 4 bases and J gave up 3 bases; unmatched junction bases: 9.

The chain has TRBV29-1 and TRBJ1-2; no reliable D call. Trimming removed 1 base from V and 6 bases from J, with 3 bases in between. CDR1 and CDR2 from the germline V gene are SQVTM and ANQGSEA. This CDR3 has 10 residues. This chain's CDR3 is CSVEGNGYTF. CDR3 nucleotides: TGCAGCGTTGAAGGTAATGGCTACACCTTC.

DNA for the CDR3: TGTGCCAGCAGCCGCTGGACTAACACCGGGGAGCTGTTTTTT. Translated, it gives CASSRWTNTGELFF. The chain links TRBV7-3 to TRBJ2-2, with D possibly TRBD2 on 5 matching bases. The CDR3 contains 14 residues. Deletions cut 5 bases from V and 2 bases from J, with 9 bases between. The germline CDR1 and CDR2 sequences are SGHTA and FQGTGA.

The V and J genes are TRBV3-1 (or the pseudogene TRBV3-2) and TRBJ2-7, with D maybe TRBD1 (5 bases). The CDR3 is 15 residues long. The germline CDR1 and CDR2 sequences are LGHDT and YNNKEL (reference sequence). V dropped 1 base and J dropped 6 bases, with 16 bases sitting between them. The CDR3 bases are TGTGCCAGCAGCCAAGGGCGGACATTTTCTGGCGAGCAGTACTTC. It translates to CASSQGRTFSGEQYF.

The chain employs TRBV5-1 and TRBJ2-1, with D tentatively TRBD1 (8 bases). CDR3 length: 16 residues. The germline V gene has CDR1 SGHRS and CDR2 YFSETQ. V lost 5 bases and J 8 bases, leaving 23 bases between the germline ends. The CDR3 protein is CASRPLTRQGRDEQFF. The CDR3, as DNA: TGCGCCAGCAGACCGTTAACTCGACAGGGGAGGGATGAGCAGTTCTTC.

The V gene is TRBV27, the J gene TRBJ1-1; maybe TRBD1 (6 bases). The CDR3 consists of 17 residues. Germline V lookup: CDR1 MNHEY, CDR2 SMNVEV (reference sequence). The V and J ends lost 5 bases and 1 base respectively, with 20 bases between them. The CDR3 is CASSAALRGHSNTEAFF. The CDR3 coding sequence is TGTGCCAGCAGTGCAGCCCTGAGGGGACACTCGAACACTGAAGCTTTCTTT.

The chain recombines TRBV28 with TRBJ2-7; D is possibly TRBD2 (5 bases). V lost 10 bases, J lost 2 bases, and 15 bases lay in between. CDR3 length: 13 amino acids. The germline gives CDR1 MDHEN, CDR2 SYDVKM. The CDR3 region has the DNA TGTGCCACCCTCGGGAAGTTCCCCTACGAGCAGTACTTC. It yields the protein CATLGKFPYEQYF. The whole variable domain, remainder taken from reference TRBV28 and TRBJ2-7, is DVKVTQSSRYLVKRTGEKVFLECVQDMDHENMFWYRQDPGLGLRLIYFSYDVKMKEKGDIPEGYSVSREKKERFSLILESASTNQTSMYLCATLGKFPYEQYFGPGTRLTVT.

There are a few counts of this clone. The chain joins TRBV5-1 to TRBJ2-1; D is perhaps TRBD1 (5 bases). V lost 4 bases to trimming and J lost 2 bases, with 10 bases between them. This CDR3 contains 14 residues. Germline CDR1 reads SGHRS; CDR2 reads YFSETQ. The CDR3 coding sequence is TGCGCCAGCAGCCCAGACAGTACCTACAATGAGCAGTTCTTC. Translated, it gives CASSPDSTYNEQFF.

CDR3 in amino acids: CSASAGQGPIEAFF. The DNA for the CDR3 is TGCAGTGCTAGTGCGGGACAGGGCCCAATTGAAGCTTTCTTT. This rearrangement joins TRBV20-1 to TRBJ1-1, with TRBD1 identical over 9 bases. The length of the CDR3 is 14 residues. The V and J ends lost 3 bases and 7 bases, in that order; junction bases with no gene match: 9. Germline loops: CDR1 DFQATT, CDR2 SNEGSKA (reference sequence).

This chain uses TRBV10-2 with TRBJ2-1; D remains ambiguous. CDR1 WSHSY and CDR2 SAAADI come from the germline V gene. This CDR3 spans 13 amino acids. V dropped 6 bases and J dropped 7 bases, with 13 bases sitting between them. DNA of the CDR3: TGCGCCAGCAGCAGCACAGATGGGAATGAGCAGTTCTTC. Protein: CASSSTDGNEQFF.